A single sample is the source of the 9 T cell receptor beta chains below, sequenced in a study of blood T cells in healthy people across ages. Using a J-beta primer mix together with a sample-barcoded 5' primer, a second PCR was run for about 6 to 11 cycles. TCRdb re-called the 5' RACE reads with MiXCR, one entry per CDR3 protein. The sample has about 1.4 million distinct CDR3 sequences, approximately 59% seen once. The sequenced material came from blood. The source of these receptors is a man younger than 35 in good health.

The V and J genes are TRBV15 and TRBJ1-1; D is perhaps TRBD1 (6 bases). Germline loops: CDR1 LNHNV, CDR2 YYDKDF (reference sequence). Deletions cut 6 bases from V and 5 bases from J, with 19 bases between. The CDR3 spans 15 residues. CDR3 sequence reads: CATSPGVGGVTEAFF. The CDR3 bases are TGTGCCACCAGTCCAGGGGTTGGGGGAGTGACTGAAGCTTTCTTT.

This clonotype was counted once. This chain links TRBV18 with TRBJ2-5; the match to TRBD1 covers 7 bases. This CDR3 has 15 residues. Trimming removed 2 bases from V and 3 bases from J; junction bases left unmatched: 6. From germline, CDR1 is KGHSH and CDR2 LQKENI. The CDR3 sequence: CASSPEGQPKETQYF. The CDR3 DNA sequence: TGTGCCAGCTCACCAGAGGGACAGCCGAAAGAGACCCAGTACTTC.

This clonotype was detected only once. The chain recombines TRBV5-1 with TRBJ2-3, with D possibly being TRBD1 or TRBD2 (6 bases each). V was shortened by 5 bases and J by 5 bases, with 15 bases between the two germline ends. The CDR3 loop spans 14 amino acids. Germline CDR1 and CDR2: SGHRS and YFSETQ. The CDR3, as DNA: TGCGCCAGCAGTAACCCACAGGGAGGAGATACGCAGTATTTT. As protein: CASSNPQGGDTQYF.

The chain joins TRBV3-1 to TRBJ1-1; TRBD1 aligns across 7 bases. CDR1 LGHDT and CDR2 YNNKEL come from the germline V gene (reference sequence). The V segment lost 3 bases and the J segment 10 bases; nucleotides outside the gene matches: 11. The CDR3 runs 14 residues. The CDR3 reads CASSQVEQGLGAFF. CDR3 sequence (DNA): TGTGCCAGCAGCCAGGTAGAACAGGGGCTGGGAGCTTTCTTT.

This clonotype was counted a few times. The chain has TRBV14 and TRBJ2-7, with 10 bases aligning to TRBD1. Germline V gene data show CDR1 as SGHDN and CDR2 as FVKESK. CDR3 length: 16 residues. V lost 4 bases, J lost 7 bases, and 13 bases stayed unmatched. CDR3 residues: CASSPSPGQGLEEQYF. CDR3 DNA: TGTGCCAGCAGCCCATCACCGGGACAGGGGTTGGAGGAGCAGTACTTC.

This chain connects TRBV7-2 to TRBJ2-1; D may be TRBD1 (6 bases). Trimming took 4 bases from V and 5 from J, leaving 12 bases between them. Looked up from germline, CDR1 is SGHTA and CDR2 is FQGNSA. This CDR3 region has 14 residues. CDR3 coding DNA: TGTGCCAGCAGCTGGCCAGCAGGGGACAATGAGCAGTTCTTC. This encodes CASSWPAGDNEQFF.

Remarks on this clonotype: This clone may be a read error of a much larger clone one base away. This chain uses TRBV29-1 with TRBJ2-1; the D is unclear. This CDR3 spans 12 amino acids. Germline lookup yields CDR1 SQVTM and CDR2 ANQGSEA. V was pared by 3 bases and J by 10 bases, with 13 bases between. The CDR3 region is CSVESGSYEQFF. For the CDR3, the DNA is TGCAGCGTTGAGTCAGGCTCCTACGAGCAGTTCTTC.

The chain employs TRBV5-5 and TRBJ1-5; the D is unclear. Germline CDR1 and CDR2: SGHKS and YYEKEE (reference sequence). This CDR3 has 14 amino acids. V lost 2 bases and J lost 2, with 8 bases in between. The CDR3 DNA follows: TGTGCCAGCAGCTTCCTGGTAGGCAATCAGCCCCAGCATTTT. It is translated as CASSFLVGNQPQHF.

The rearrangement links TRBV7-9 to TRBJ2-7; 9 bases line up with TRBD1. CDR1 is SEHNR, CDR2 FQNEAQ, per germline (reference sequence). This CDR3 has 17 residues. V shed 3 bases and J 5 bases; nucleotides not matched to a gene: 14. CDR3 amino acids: CASSLALTGGSGDEQYF. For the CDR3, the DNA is TGTGCCAGCAGCTTGGCCCTTACAGGGGGCAGCGGGGACGAGCAGTACTTC.